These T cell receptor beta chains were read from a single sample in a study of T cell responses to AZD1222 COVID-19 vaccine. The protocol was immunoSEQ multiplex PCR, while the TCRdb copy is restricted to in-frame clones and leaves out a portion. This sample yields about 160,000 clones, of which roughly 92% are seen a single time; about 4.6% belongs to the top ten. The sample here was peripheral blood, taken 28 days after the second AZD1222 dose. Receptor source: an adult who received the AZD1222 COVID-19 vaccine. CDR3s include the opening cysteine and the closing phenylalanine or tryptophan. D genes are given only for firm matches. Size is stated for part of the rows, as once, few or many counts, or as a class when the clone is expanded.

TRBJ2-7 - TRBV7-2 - CASSLRPGNTGEQYF TGTGCCAGCAGCTTACGACCCGGGAACACCGGCGAGCAGTACTTC
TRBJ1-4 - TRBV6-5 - CASSYRPTNEKLFF TGTGCCAGCAGTTATAGACCGACTAATGAAAAACTGTTTTTT
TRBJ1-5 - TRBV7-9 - CASSMVGKGQPQHF TGTGCCAGCAGCATGGTCGGGAAGGGGCAGCCCCAGCATTTT
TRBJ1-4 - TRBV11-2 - CASSSGTTTNEKLFF TGTGCCAGCAGTTCCGGGACTACAACTAATGAAAAACTGTTTTTT
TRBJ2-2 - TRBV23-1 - CASSPGTSNTGELFF TGCGCCAGCAGCCCCGGGACATCGAACACCGGGGAGCTGTTTTTT
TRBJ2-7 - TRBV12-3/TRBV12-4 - CASSLGPEQYF TGTGCCAGCAGCCTAGGTCCCGAGCAGTACTTC
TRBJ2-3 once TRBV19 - CASSISERDTQYF TGTGCCAGTAGTATCTCCGAGCGGGATACGCAGTATTTT
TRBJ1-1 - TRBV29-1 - CSLRGVGTEAFF TGCAGCTTGAGGGGGGTTGGCACTGAAGCTTTCTTT
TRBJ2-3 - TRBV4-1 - CASSPGDWDTQYF TGCGCCAGCAGTCCAGGGGATTGGGATACGCAGTATTTT
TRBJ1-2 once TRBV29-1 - CSVEPPTSGHYGYTF TGCAGCGTTGAACCCCCGACATCGGGGCATTATGGCTACACCTTC
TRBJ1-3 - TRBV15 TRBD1 CATEPHPGQGAVAVGNTIYF TGTGCCACCGAGCCCCATCCGGGACAGGGGGCCGTGGCGGTTGGAAACACCATATATTTT
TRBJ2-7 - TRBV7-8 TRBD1 CASSRDRGRTYEQYF TGTGCCAGCAGCCGAGACAGGGGGAGGACCTACGAGCAGTACTTC
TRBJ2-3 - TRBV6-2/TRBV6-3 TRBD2 CASSSLKTSGRTDTQYF TGTGCCAGCAGTTCTCTCAAGACTAGCGGGAGGACAGATACGCAGTATTTT
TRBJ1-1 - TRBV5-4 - CASTLQGNTEAFF TGTGCCAGCACTCTACAGGGTAATACTGAAGCTTTCTTT
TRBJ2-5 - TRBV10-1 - CASSSTVQETQYF TGCGCCAGCAGTTCGACAGTTCAAGAGACCCAGTACTTC
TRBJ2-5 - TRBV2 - CASSGDLTGETQYF TGTGCCAGCAGTGGGGATCTAACTGGAGAGACCCAGTACTTC
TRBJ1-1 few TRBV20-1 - CSAREGTEAFF TGCAGTGCTAGAGAGGGAACTGAAGCTTTCTTT
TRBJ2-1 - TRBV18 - CASSPPVGAKFF TGTGCCAGCTCACCACCGGTCGGGGCGAAGTTCTTC
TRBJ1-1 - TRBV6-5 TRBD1 CASSIRQGNTEAFF TGTGCCAGCAGCATTCGACAGGGGAACACTGAAGCTTTCTTT
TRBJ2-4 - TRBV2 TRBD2 CASSRTSGLLAKNIQYF TGTGCCAGCAGTCGGACTAGCGGTTTATTAGCCAAAAACATTCAGTACTTC
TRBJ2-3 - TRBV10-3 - CAISEATDTQYF TGTGCCATCAGTGAAGCGACGGATACGCAGTATTTT
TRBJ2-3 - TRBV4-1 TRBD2 CASSQGPAAGGDTQYF TGCGCCAGCAGCCAAGGGCCAGCGGCGGGAGGAGATACGCAGTATTTT
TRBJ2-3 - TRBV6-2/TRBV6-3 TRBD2 CASSYSRRLGGTDTQYF TGTGCCAGCAGTTACTCGAGAAGACTGGGGGGGACAGATACGCAGTATTTT
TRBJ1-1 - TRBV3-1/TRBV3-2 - CASSQDLRGGGAFF TGTGCCAGCAGCCAAGATTTAAGGGGCGGTGGAGCTTTCTTT
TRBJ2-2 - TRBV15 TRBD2 CATRATSGTNGGELFF TGTGCCACCAGAGCAACTAGCGGAACCAACGGTGGGGAGCTGTTTTTT
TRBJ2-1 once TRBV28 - CASSPFSDEQFF TGTGCCAGCAGCCCGTTTTCAGATGAGCAGTTCTTC
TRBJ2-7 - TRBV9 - CASSPAYEQYF TGTGCCAGCAGCCCCGCCTACGAGCAGTACTTC
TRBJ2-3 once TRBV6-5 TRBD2 CASSQGLAGTDTQYF TGTGCCAGCAGCCAGGGACTAGCGGGTACAGATACGCAGTATTTT
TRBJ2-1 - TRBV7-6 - CASRGTRDNEQFF TGTGCCAGCCGAGGGACTCGCGACAATGAGCAGTTCTTC
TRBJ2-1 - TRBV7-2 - CASSPTYHNEQFF TGTGCCAGCAGCCCAACCTATCACAATGAGCAGTTCTTC
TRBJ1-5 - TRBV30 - CAWSVRDSQPQHF TGTGCCTGGAGTGTCAGGGATAGCCAGCCCCAGCATTTT
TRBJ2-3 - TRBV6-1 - CASSERWVGDTQYF TGTGCCAGCAGTGAAAGGTGGGTTGGAGATACGCAGTATTTT
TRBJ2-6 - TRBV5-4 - CASSFQGAGANVLTF TGTGCCAGCAGCTTCCAAGGGGCCGGGGCCAACGTCCTGACTTTC
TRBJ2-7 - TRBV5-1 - CASSLERATYEQYF TGCGCCAGCAGCTTGGAAAGGGCAACCTACGAGCAGTACTTC
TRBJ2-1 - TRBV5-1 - CASSSGRESYNEQFF TGCGCCAGCAGCTCCGGACGCGAGTCCTACAATGAGCAGTTCTTC
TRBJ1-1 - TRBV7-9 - CASSSGVGGMNTEAFF TGTGCCAGCAGCTCCGGGGTGGGTGGAATGAACACTGAAGCTTTCTTT
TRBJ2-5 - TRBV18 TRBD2 CASSPLAGKETQYF TGTGCCAGCTCACCCCTAGCGGGAAAAGAGACCCAGTACTTC
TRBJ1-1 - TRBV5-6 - CASSLFMSGMNTEAFF TGTGCCAGCAGCTTGTTTATGTCAGGCATGAACACTGAAGCTTTCTTT
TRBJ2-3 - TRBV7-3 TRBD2 CASSFRTSGTDTQYF TGTGCCAGCAGCTTCCGGACTAGCGGTACAGATACGCAGTATTTT
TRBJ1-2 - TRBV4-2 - CASSQGVYGYTF TGTGCCAGCAGCCAAGGGGTCTATGGCTACACCTTC
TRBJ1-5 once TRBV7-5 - CARSLDPAANQPQHF TGTGCCAGAAGCTTAGATCCGGCAGCCAATCAGCCCCAGCATTTT
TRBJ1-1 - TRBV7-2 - CASSFSQNTEAFF TGTGCCAGCAGCTTTTCACAGAACACTGAAGCTTTCTTT
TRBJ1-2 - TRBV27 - CASKPSPRQTLYGYTF TGTGCCAGCAAACCCTCCCCTCGACAGACCCTCTATGGCTACACCTTC
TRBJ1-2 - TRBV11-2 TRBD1 CASRSGTGEGYTF TGTGCCAGCAGGTCCGGGACAGGGGAAGGCTACACCTTC
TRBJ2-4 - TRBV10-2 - CASSEWGVGAKNIQYF TGCGCCAGCAGCGAATGGGGAGTAGGAGCCAAAAACATTCAGTACTTC
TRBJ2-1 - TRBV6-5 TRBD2 CASSGSSGEYNEQFF TGTGCCAGCAGCGGGAGTAGCGGGGAATACAATGAGCAGTTCTTC
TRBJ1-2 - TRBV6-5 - CASSYSTGGNYGYTF TGTGCCAGCAGTTACTCGACGGGGGGGAACTATGGCTACACCTTC
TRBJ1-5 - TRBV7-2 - CASSQMGGNQPQHF TGTGCCAGCAGTCAAATGGGGGGCAATCAGCCCCAGCATTTT
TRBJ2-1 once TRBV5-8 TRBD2 CASSLGLAGSGRYNEQFF TGTGCCAGCAGCTTGGGACTAGCGGGATCTGGGCGGTACAATGAGCAGTTCTTC
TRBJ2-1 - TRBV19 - CATSRLLYNEQFF TGTGCCACCAGCCGACTCCTTTACAATGAGCAGTTCTTC
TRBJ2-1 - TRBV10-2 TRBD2 CASSDGGSYNEQFF TGCGCCAGCAGTGATGGCGGGAGTTACAATGAGCAGTTCTTC
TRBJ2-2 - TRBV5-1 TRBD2 CASSLWREPPTGELFF TGCGCCAGCAGCTTGTGGCGGGAGCCCCCAACCGGGGAGCTGTTTTTT